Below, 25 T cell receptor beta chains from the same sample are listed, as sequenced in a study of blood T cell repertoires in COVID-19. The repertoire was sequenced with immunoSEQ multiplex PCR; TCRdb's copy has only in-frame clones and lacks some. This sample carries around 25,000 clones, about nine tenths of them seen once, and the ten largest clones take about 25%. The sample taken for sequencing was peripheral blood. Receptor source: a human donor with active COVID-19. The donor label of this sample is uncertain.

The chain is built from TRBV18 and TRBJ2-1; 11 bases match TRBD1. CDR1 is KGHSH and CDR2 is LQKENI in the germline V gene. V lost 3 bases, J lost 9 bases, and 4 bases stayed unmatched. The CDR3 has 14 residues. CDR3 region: CASSPPGTGGEQFF. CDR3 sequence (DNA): TGTGCCAGCTCACCCCCAGGGACAGGGGGTGAGCAGTTCTTC.

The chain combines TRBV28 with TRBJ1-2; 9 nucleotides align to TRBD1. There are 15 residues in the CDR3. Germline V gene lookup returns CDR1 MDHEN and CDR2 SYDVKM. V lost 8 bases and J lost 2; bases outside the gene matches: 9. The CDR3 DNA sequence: TGTGCCAGCGTCAATACCGGGACAGGGAACTATGGCTACACCTTC. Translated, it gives CASVNTGTGNYGYTF.

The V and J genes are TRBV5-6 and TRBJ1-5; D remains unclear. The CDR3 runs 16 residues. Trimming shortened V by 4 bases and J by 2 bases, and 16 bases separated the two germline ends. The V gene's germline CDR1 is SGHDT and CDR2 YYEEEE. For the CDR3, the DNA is TGTGCCAGCAGCCCCCGGCGGATTTGGGGCAATCAGCCCCAGCATTTT. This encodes CASSPRRIWGNQPQHF.

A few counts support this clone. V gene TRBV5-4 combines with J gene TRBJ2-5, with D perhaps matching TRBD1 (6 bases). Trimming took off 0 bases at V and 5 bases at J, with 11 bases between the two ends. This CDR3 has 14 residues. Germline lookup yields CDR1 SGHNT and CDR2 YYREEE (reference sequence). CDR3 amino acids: CASSLVTQGETQYF. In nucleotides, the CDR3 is TGTGCCAGCAGCTTGGTGACTCAGGGGGAGACCCAGTACTTC.

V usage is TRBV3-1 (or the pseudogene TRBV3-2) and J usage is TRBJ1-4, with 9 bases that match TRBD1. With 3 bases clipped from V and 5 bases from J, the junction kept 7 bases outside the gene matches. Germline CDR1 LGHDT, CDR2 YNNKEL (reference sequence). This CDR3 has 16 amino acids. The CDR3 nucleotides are TGTGCCAGCAGCCACCCACCCGGGACAGGGAATGAAAAACTGTTTTTT. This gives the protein CASSHPPGTGNEKLFF.

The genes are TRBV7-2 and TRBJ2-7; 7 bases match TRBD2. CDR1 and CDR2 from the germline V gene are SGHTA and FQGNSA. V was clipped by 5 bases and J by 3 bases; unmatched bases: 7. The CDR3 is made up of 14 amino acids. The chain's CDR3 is CASSPREYNYEQYF. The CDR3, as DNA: TGTGCCAGCAGCCCGCGGGAGTACAACTACGAGCAGTACTTC.

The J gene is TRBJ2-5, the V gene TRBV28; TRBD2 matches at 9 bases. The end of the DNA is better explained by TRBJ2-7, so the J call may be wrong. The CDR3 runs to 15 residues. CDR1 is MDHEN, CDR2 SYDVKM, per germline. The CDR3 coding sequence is TGTGCCAGCATCTCACAAGCGGGAGGTTCCTACGAGCAGTACTTC. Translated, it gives CASISQAGGSYEQYF.

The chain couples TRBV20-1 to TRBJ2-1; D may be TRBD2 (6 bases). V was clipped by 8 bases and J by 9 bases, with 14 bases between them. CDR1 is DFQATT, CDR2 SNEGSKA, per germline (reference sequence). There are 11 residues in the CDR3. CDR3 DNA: TGCAGTCTTATGGAAGCGGGTGAGCAGTTCTTC. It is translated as CSLMEAGEQFF.

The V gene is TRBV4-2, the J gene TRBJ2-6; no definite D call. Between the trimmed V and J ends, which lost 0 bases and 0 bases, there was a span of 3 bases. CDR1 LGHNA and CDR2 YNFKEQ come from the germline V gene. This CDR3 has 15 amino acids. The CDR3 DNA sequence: TGTGCCAGCAGCCAAGAATACTCTGGGGCCAACGTCCTGACTTTC. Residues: CASSQEYSGANVLTF.

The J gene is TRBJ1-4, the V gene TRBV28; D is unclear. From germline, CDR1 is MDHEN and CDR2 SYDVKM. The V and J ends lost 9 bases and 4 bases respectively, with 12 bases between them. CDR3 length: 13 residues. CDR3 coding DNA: TGTGCCAGTTCTCTGGCAGGTAATGAAAAACTGTTTTTT. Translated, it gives CASSLAGNEKLFF.

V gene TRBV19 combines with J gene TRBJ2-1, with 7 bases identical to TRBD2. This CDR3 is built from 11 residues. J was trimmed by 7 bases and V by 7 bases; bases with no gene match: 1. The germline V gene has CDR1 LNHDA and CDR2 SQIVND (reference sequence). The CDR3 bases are TGTGCCAGTATGGGGGGGAATGAGCAGTTCTTC. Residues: CASMGGNEQFF.

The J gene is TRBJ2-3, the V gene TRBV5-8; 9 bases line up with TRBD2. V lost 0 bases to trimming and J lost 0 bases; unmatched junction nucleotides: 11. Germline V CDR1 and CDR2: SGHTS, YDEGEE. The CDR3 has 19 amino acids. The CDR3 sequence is CASSLGKAGGPSSTDTQYF. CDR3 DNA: TGTGCCAGCAGCTTGGGTAAAGCGGGAGGACCCTCTAGCACAGATACGCAGTATTTT.

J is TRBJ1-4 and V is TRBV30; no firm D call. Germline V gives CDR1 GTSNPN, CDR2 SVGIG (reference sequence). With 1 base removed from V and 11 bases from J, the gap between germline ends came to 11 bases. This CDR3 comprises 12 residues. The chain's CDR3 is CAWSGNGKKLFF. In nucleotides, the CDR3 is TGTGCCTGGAGTGGGAACGGGAAGAAACTGTTTTTT.

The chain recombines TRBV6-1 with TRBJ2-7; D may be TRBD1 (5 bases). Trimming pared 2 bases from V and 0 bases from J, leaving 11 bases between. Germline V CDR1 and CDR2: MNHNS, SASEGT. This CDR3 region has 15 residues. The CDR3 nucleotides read TGTGCCAGCAGTGAAAGTCAGGGAATCTCCTACGAGCAGTACTTC. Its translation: CASSESQGISYEQYF.

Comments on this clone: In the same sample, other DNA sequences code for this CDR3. CDR3 DNA: TGCAGCGTTGCCCTCGGGGTAAATCAGCCCCAGCATTTT. It encodes CSVALGVNQPQHF. The rearrangement joins TRBV29-1 to TRBJ1-5; D is unclear. The V end was cut by 4 bases, the J end by 4 bases, with 11 bases between. There are 13 residues in the CDR3. Germline V gene lookup returns CDR1 SQVTM and CDR2 ANQGSEA.

CDR3 sequence: CASSLVEYRSPLHF. For the CDR3, the DNA is TGTGCCAGTAGCCTAGTGGAGTATCGTTCACCCCTCCACTTT. V and J are TRBV19 and TRBJ1-6, with D unclear. CDR1 and CDR2 from the germline V gene are LNHDA and SQIVND (reference sequence). This CDR3 spans 14 amino acids. Trimming pared 6 bases from V and 9 bases from J, leaving 15 bases between.

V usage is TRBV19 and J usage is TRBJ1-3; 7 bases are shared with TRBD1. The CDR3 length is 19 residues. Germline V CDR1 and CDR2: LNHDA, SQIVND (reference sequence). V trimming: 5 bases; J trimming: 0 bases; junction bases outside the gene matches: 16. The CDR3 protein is CASSLQGSVGGFSGNTIYF. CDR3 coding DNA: TGTGCCAGTAGTTTACAGGGGTCCGTAGGCGGATTCTCTGGAAACACCATATATTTT.

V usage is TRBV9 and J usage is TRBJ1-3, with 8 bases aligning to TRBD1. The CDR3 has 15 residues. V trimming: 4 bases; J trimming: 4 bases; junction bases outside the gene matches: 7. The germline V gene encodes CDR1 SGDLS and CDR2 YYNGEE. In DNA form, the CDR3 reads TGTGCCAGCAGCATCCGACAGGGGTCAGGAAACACCATATATTTT. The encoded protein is CASSIRQGSGNTIYF.

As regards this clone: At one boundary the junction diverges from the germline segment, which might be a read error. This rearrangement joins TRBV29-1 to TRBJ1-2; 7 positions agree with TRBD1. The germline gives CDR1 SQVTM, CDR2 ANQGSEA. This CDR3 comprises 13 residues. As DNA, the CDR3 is TGCAGCGTTGAAACCCCCTATCTAGGGGGCGCCCCATTC. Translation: CSVETPYLGGAPF.

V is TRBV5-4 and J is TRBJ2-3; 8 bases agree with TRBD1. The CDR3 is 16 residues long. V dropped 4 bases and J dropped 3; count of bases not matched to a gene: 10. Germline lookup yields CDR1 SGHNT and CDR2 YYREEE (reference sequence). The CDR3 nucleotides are TGTGCCAGCAGCGATGACCAGGGGGCTGGGACAGATACGCAGTATTTT. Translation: CASSDDQGAGTDTQYF.

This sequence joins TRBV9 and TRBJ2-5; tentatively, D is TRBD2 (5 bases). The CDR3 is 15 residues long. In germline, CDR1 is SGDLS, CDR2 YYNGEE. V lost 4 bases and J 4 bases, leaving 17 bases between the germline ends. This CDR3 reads CASSQDYGVRETQYF. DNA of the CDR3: TGTGCCAGCAGCCAAGACTACGGAGTGAGAGAGACCCAGTACTTC.

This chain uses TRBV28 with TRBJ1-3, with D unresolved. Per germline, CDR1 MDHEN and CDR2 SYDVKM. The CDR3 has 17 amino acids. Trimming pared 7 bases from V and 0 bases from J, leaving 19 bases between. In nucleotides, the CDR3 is TGTGCCAGCATAACGGCATGGACGAGGGACTCTGGAAACACCATATATTTT. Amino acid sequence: CASITAWTRDSGNTIYF.

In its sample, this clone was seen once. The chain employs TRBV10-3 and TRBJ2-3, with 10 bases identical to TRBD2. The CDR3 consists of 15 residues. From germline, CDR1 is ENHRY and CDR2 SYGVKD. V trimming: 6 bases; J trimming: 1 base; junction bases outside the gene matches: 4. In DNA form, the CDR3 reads TGTGCCATCAGGATAGGACTAGCGGGCACAGATACGCAGTATTTT. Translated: CAIRIGLAGTDTQYF.

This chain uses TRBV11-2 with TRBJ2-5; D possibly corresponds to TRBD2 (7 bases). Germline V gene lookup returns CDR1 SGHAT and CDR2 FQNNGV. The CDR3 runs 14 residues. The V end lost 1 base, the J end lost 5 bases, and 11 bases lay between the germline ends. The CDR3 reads CASSLGGGLETQYF. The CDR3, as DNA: TGTGCCAGCAGCTTAGGGGGGGGCTTGGAGACCCAGTACTTC. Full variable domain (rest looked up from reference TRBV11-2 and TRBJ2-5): EAGVAQSPRYKIIEKRQSVAFWCNPISGHATLYWYQQILGQGPKLLIQFQNNGVVDDSQLPKDRFSAERLKGVDSTLKIQPAKLEDSAVYLCASSLGGGLETQYFGPGTRLLVL.

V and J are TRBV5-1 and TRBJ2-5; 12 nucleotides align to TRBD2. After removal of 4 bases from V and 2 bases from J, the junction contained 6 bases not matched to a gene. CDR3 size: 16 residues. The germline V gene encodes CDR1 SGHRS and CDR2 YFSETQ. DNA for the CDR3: TGCGCCAGCAGCCAAGGGACTAGCGGGCCACAAGAGACCCAGTACTTC. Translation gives CASSQGTSGPQETQYF.